The 20 T cell receptor beta chains below were found in one sample sequenced in a study of identical twins. MiXCR, run by TCRdb on the 5' RACE reads, gives a single entry per CDR3 protein. This sample has 500,000 to 700,000 distinct CDR3 sequences, with about 7.6% found just once. In addition, the sample was reused for a study of yellow fever vaccine responses in identical twins.

The sample comprised PBMCs. These receptors were taken from a woman aged 18-29 years in good health.

This clonotype was seen a handful of times. The chain couples TRBV3-1 to TRBJ2-1; TRBD2 matches at 13 bases. Germline CDR1 is LGHDT and CDR2 is YNNKEL (reference sequence). V trimming: 8 bases; J trimming: 0 bases; junction bases outside the gene matches: 4. The CDR3 covers 16 residues. This CDR3 is CASGRTSGSSYNEQFF. The CDR3 region has the DNA TGTGCCAGCGGAAGGACTAGCGGGAGCTCCTACAATGAGCAGTTCTTC.

Many counts were recorded for this clonotype. The rearrangement links TRBV4-1 to TRBJ2-5, with 9 nucleotides matching TRBD2. The germline CDR1 and CDR2 sequences are MGHRA and YSYEKL. The CDR3 loop spans 18 amino acids. V lost 5 bases, J lost 2 bases, and 15 bases stayed unmatched. CDR3 region: CASSSSGVLSLLQETQYF. The DNA for the CDR3 is TGCGCCAGCAGCTCTAGCGGGGTCCTCTCTCTACTACAAGAGACCCAGTACTTC.

This clonotype was observed a handful of times. J is TRBJ2-5 and V is TRBV5-1; TRBD2 matches at 12 bases. The CDR3 extends over 17 amino acids. V trimming: 3 bases; J trimming: 1 base; junction bases outside the gene matches: 7. From germline, CDR1 is SGHRS and CDR2 YFSETQ. The CDR3 spells CASSSRLAGALQETQYF. The CDR3 DNA reads as TGCGCCAGCAGCTCTCGACTAGCGGGGGCACTCCAAGAGACCCAGTACTTC. The whole variable domain, filled in from reference TRBV5-1 and TRBJ2-5, reads KAGVTQTPRYLIKTRGQQVTLSCSPISGHRSVSWYQQTPGQGLQFLFEYFSETQRNKGNFPGRFSGRQFSNSRSEMNVSTLELGDSALYLCASSSRLAGALQETQYFGPGTRLLVL.

This clonotype appeared many times. V is TRBV6-6 and J is TRBJ2-1; D unclear. CDR3 length equals 13 residues. The V gene's germline CDR1 is MNHNY and CDR2 SVGAGI (reference sequence). The CDR3 loop is CVSTGRSGNEQFF. CDR3 nucleotides: TGTGTCTCAACCGGTCGGAGTGGCAATGAGCAGTTCTTC.

CDR3: CASSLAGQGARDGQFF. CDR3 nucleotide sequence: TGTGCCAGCAGTTTAGCCGGACAGGGGGCGAGGGATGGGCAGTTCTTC. The V call is TRBV28, the J call TRBJ2-1; 11 nucleotides match TRBD1. V dropped 2 bases and J dropped 12; count of bases not matched to a gene: 12. The CDR3 is 16 residues long. The germline V gene has CDR1 MDHEN and CDR2 SYDVKM.

This clonotype was detected only a few times. Here the CDR3 DNA reads TGTGCCAGCAGCCTGAGAGGTCCTGAGCAGTTCTTC. This sequence encodes CASSLRGPEQFF. The chain has TRBV7-9 and TRBJ2-1, with D uncertain. The V gene's germline CDR1 is SEHNR and CDR2 FQNEAQ (reference sequence). CDR3 length: 12 amino acids. The V end lost 5 bases, the J end lost 9 bases, and 11 bases lay between the germline ends.

J is TRBJ2-7 and V is TRBV20-1; 10 nucleotides match TRBD2. Germline V gene sequence: CDR1 DFQATT, CDR2 SNEGSKA (reference sequence). The CDR3 spans 13 residues. Trimming cost V 6 bases and J 2 bases; bases outside gene matches: 4. Written as DNA, the CDR3 is TGCAGTGCGAGGGGGACTAGCGCCTACGAGCAGTACTTC. Protein product: CSARGTSAYEQYF.

In this sample, this clonotype turned up a few times. The chain recombines TRBV11-2 with TRBJ2-6, with 11 bases lining up with TRBD1. Germline assignment: CDR1 SGHAT and CDR2 FQNNGV. The CDR3 has 18 amino acids. J gave up 2 bases and V 5 bases, and 8 bases lay outside the gene matches. CDR3 region: CASSTDRGLTPGANVLTF. CDR3 coding DNA: TGTGCCAGCAGCACGGACAGGGGGCTTACCCCTGGGGCCAACGTCCTGACTTTC. Complete variable domain (other parts from reference TRBV11-2 and TRBJ2-6): EAGVAQSPRYKIIEKRQSVAFWCNPISGHATLYWYQQILGQGPKLLIQFQNNGVVDDSQLPKDRFSAERLKGVDSTLKIQPAKLEDSAVYLCASSTDRGLTPGANVLTFGAGSRLTVL.

The V gene is TRBV27, the J gene TRBJ2-3; D tentatively fits TRBD1 or TRBD2 (5 bases each). The CDR3 length is 16 residues. The V end was cut by 1 base, the J end by 2 bases, with 13 bases between. CDR1 is MNHEY, CDR2 SMNVEV, per germline (reference sequence). The CDR3 loop reads CASSLLGPQTTDTQYF. The DNA of the CDR3 is TGTGCCAGCAGTTTATTGGGACCCCAGACCACAGATACGCAGTATTTT.

The J gene is TRBJ2-7, the V gene TRBV6-1, with TRBD1 identical over 8 bases. V lost 6 bases and J lost 2; bases outside the gene matches: 6. This CDR3 spans 14 amino acids. CDR1 and CDR2 from the germline V gene are MNHNS and SASEGT. This CDR3 is CASSQRDRTYEQYV. CDR3 nucleotides: TGTGCCAGCAGCCAACGGGACAGGACCTACGAGCAGTACGTC.

This clonotype has ten or more counts. CDR3 region: CASSLRQQQGMNTEAFF. CDR3 nucleotides: TGCGCCAGCAGCTTGCGGCAACAACAGGGAATGAACACTGAAGCTTTCTTT. The chain recombines TRBV5-1 with TRBJ1-1; D might be TRBD1 (6 bases). This CDR3 has 17 residues. With 1 base removed from V and 0 bases from J, the gap between germline ends came to 16 bases. Germline V gene sequence: CDR1 SGHRS, CDR2 YFSETQ.

This rearrangement joins TRBV7-8 to TRBJ2-7; possible D gene TRBD2, 6 bases. Trimming cost V 0 bases and J 4 bases, with 16 bases left between them. CDR1 is SGHVS and CDR2 is FQNEAQ in the germline V gene. There are 16 residues in the CDR3. The CDR3, as DNA: TGTGCCAGCAGCTTAGCGGTCGGGAGTAGGAATTACGAGCAGTACTTC. Protein product: CASSLAVGSRNYEQYF. The full variable domain, with the rest looked up from reference TRBV7-8 and TRBJ2-7, is GAGVSQSPRYKVAKRGQDVALRCDPISGHVSLFWYQQALGQGPEFLTYFQNEAQLDKSGLPSDRFFAERPEGSVSTLKIQRTQQEDSAVYLCASSLAVGSRNYEQYFGPGTRLTVT.

This clonotype has ten or more counts. J is TRBJ1-5 and V is TRBV20-1; possibly TRBD1 for D (6 bases). V lost 5 bases to trimming and J lost 9 bases, with 11 bases between them. The CDR3 is 11 amino acids. Per the germline V gene, CDR1 is DFQATT and CDR2 is SNEGSKA (reference sequence). CDR3 sequence: CSALEGVPQHF. The CDR3 nucleotides are TGCAGTGCTTTGGAGGGGGTGCCCCAGCATTTT.

This clonotype has just a few counts. The CDR3 protein is CASSLRPGGETFF. The CDR3 DNA reads TGTGCCAGCAGCTTAAGGCCAGGGGGTGAGACTTTCTTT. The chain recombines TRBV7-2 with TRBJ1-1; TRBD1 agrees at 7 bases. Germline V gene data show CDR1 as SGHTA and CDR2 as FQGNSA. The length of the CDR3 is 13 residues. V trimming: 2 bases; J trimming: 12 bases; junction bases outside the gene matches: 9.

This clonotype appeared a few times. The rearrangement uses TRBV20-1 and TRBJ2-5, with D unresolved. Germline CDR1 DFQATT, CDR2 SNEGSKA (reference sequence). Between the trimmed V and J ends, which lost 0 bases and 2 bases, there was a span of 7 bases. The CDR3 extends over 13 amino acids. The CDR3: CSARDRLQETQYF. Written as DNA, the CDR3 is TGCAGTGCTAGAGATCGGCTACAAGAGACCCAGTACTTC.

In this sample, this clonotype turned up a few times. The chain has TRBV27 and TRBJ2-2, with 13 bases matching TRBD2. This CDR3 region has 15 residues. Germline V gives CDR1 MNHEY, CDR2 SMNVEV (reference sequence). The junction had 6 bases not matched to a gene; V was cut back by 5 bases and J by 9 bases. CDR3 nucleotide sequence: TGTGCCAGCAGTATCACTAGCGGGGGGGCCCGGGAGCTGTTTTTT. This gives the protein CASSITSGGARELFF.

This clonotype was found a few times. The chain links TRBV4-1 to TRBJ2-1; 11 bases match TRBD2. The CDR3 is made up of 18 amino acids. The germline gives CDR1 MGHRA, CDR2 YSYEKL. J was trimmed by 7 bases and V by 0 bases; bases with no gene match: 11. This CDR3 is CASSQEPDLAGGGNEQFF. As DNA, the CDR3 is TGCGCCAGCAGCCAAGAGCCCGACCTAGCGGGAGGTGGAAATGAGCAGTTCTTC.

This clonotype was observed many times. The chain recombines TRBV3-1 with TRBJ2-5, with TRBD1 as a possible D gene (5 bases). The CDR3 covers 15 residues. V was trimmed by 4 bases and J by 1 base, leaving 13 bases between them. CDR1 LGHDT and CDR2 YNNKEL come from the germline V gene (reference sequence). The chain's CDR3 is CASSPTQTVQETQYF. CDR3 DNA sequence: TGTGCCAGCAGCCCGACACAGACAGTCCAAGAGACCCAGTACTTC.

J is TRBJ2-1 and V is TRBV4-2, with 11 bases matching TRBD2. Germline V gene lookup returns CDR1 LGHNA and CDR2 YNFKEQ. V shed 1 base and J 4 bases; nucleotides not matched to a gene: 6. The CDR3 runs to 17 residues. The DNA of the CDR3 is TGTGCCAGCAGCCAAGCCCGAAGGACTAGCGGGTACAATGAGCAGTTCTTC. Translation gives CASSQARRTSGYNEQFF.

This clonotype showed up just a few times. The J gene is TRBJ2-7, the V gene TRBV20-1; a possible D gene is TRBD2 (6 bases). CDR1 is DFQATT and CDR2 is SNEGSKA in the germline V gene (reference sequence). There are 15 residues in the CDR3. V was trimmed by 2 bases and J by 4 bases, leaving 18 bases between them. CDR3 DNA: TGCAGTGCTAGAACCCGGAGGGATTCATGGTACGAGCAGTACTTC. It specifies CSARTRRDSWYEQYF.